This T cell receptor (beta chain) was captured by sequencing in a study of cytomegalovirus exposure and HLA in healthy donors. Across the study: Early released data had about 85 million unique TCRs, all coming from HLA-typed donors. General study findings and limits: Other equally common chains were less clonally expanded than HLA-associated TCR beta chains, a later analysis showed. In a later analysis, TCR association rates varied by HLA locus: DRB1 most, HLA-C fewest.

The PCR made use of 60 Vbeta and 13 Jbeta primers. Data came from immunoSEQ multiplex PCR; TCRdb stores just in-frame clones and leaves some out. The sample has some 77,000 clones, around 75% seen once. Trimming removed 6 bases at V and 4 bases at J, with 16 bases between. The V gene's germline CDR1 is SNHLY and CDR2 FYNNEI. The CDR3 covers 15 residues. Of note for this clone: Its antigen is currently unknown.

Material: PBMCs. The V gene is TRBV2, the J gene TRBJ1-3; D might be TRBD1 (5 bases). The sequence derives from a woman in her thirties or forties in good health and CMV-seronegative. CDR3 coding DNA: TGTGCCAGCAGGCATGCAGGGTCTGGGGGAAACACCATATATTTT. Its translation is CASRHAGSGGNTIYF.